This T cell receptor beta chain was identified during a study of CD8+ T cells in alopecia areata. RNA, once extracted, was reverse transcribed into cDNA for use as the sequencing template. Data came from immunoSEQ multiplex PCR; TCRdb stores just in-frame clones and leaves some out. The sample records about 160,000 clones, about 71% being singletons. Treatment given: oral pan-JAK inhibitor, 5-10 mg twice daily. Trimming left V 1 base short and J 3 bases short, with 8 bases between. CDR3 length equals 14 residues. Germline CDR1 reads SNHLY; CDR2 reads FYNNEI. V gene TRBV2 combines with J gene TRBJ2-3, with D uncertain. This TCR came from a human donor with alopecia areata. Sequenced here: CD4+ T cells sorted from blood, sampled at week 4, from a patient treated with tofacitinib. The CDR3 DNA follows: TGTGCCAGCAGTGAAGACTGGAAGACAGATACGCAGTATTTT. Its translation: CASSEDWKTDTQYF. Together with reference TRBV2 and TRBJ2-3, the CDR3 gives the full variable domain: EPEVTQTPSHQVTQMGQEVILRCVPISNHLYFYWYRQILGQKVEFLVSFYNNEISEKSEIFDDQFSVERPDGSNFTLKIRSTKLEDSAMYFCASSEDWKTDTQYFGPGTRLTVL.